Each of the 11 T cell receptor beta chains below was sequenced from the same sample in a study of cytomegalovirus exposure and HLA in healthy donors. 60 Vbeta and 13 Jbeta primers were used in PCR. The table came from immunoSEQ multiplex PCR; TCRdb's copy has only in-frame clones and leaves some out. The top ten hold under 7% of the sample, which has roughly 130,000 clones, 8.5% seen once. Sequenced sample: PBMCs. All receptors come from a man in his forties or fifties in good health and CMV-seronegative.

To note about this clone: Other nucleotide sequences in the sample specify the same CDR3. This chain uses TRBV5-1 with TRBJ2-7, with 9 bases matching TRBD1. The CDR3 is 15 amino acids. Germline V gives CDR1 SGHRS, CDR2 YFSETQ. Germline trimming cut 0 bases from V and 0 bases from J; bases unmatched to any gene: 1. CDR3 DNA sequence: TGCGCCAGCAGCTTGGTGGGACAGGGCTCCTACGAGCAGTACTTC. Translated, it gives CASSLVGQGSYEQYF.

This chain joins TRBV13 and TRBJ2-3; TRBD2 matches at 8 bases. Germline-derived CDR1 and CDR2 are PRHDT and FYEKMQ (reference sequence). The CDR3 runs 15 residues. Trimming removed 3 bases from V and 1 base from J; junction bases left unmatched: 3. The CDR3 DNA reads as TGTGCCAGCAGCTTGGCGACTAGCGGCACAGATACGCAGTATTTT. Translated: CASSLATSGTDTQYF.

This clone came up a few times. This rearrangement joins TRBV6-5 to TRBJ1-2; 11 positions agree with TRBD1. J lost 6 bases, V lost 2 bases, and 5 bases had no gene match. The CDR3 is made up of 15 amino acids. The germline CDR1 and CDR2 sequences are MNHEY and SVGAGI. The CDR3 DNA sequence: TGTGCCAGCAGTTACGGGACAGGGGGTTCTAATGGCTACACCTTC. Its protein product is CASSYGTGGSNGYTF.

The rearrangement uses TRBV18 and TRBJ2-5; 8 bases match TRBD1. The CDR3 extends over 17 amino acids. With V trimmed by 3 bases and J by 3 bases, 12 bases remained unmatched. The germline V gene encodes CDR1 KGHSH and CDR2 LQKENI. The CDR3 region has the DNA TGTGCCAGCTCACCCACCCAGGGGGCCCGGCAGGAAGAGACCCAGTACTTC. It yields the protein CASSPTQGARQEETQYF.

CDR3 nucleotide sequence: TGTGCCAGCAGCCCGGGACAGGGTACGAATGAGCAGTTCTTC. Translating gives CASSPGQGTNEQFF. The V call is TRBV7-6, the J call TRBJ2-1, with 9 bases lining up with TRBD1. Trimming at V came to 5 bases and at J to 7 bases, leaving 6 bases not matched to a gene. CDR1 SGHVS and CDR2 FNYEAQ come from the germline V gene. The CDR3 has 14 amino acids.

This chain uses TRBV6-6 with TRBJ1-4, with 9 positions matching TRBD1. The CDR3 has 13 residues. Germline V lookup: CDR1 MNHNY, CDR2 SVGAGI (reference sequence). The ends lost 5 bases at V and 12 bases at J; junction bases unmatched: 7. CDR3 in DNA: TGTGCCAGCAGTCCGGGACAGGGTGCAGAACTGTTTTTT. Its translation is CASSPGQGAELFF.

This clone was seen a few times. Other DNA sequences of this sample code for an identical CDR3. The chain links TRBV4-2 to TRBJ2-3; D gene ambiguous. The CDR3 covers 14 residues. Trimming removed 0 bases from V and 4 bases from J, with 8 bases in between. Per germline, CDR1 LGHNA and CDR2 YNFKEQ. CDR3 sequence: CASSQDPTPDTQYF. Here the CDR3 DNA reads TGTGCCAGCAGCCAAGACCCTACTCCAGATACGCAGTATTTT.

This clone came up a few times. The chain links TRBV13 to TRBJ2-7; TRBD1 agrees at 9 bases. The trim removed 6 bases at V and 3 bases at J, leaving 3 bases unmatched. This CDR3 contains 13 residues. The V gene's germline CDR1 is PRHDT and CDR2 FYEKMQ (reference sequence). CDR3 nucleotide sequence: TGTGCCAGCAGACAGGGGGCGCGCTACGAGCAGTACTTC. Its translation is CASRQGARYEQYF.

The chain is built from TRBV21-1 and TRBJ2-3; TRBD2, as called in the table, went unchecked against the DNA. TRBV21-1 is annotated as a pseudogene. This CDR3 contains 14 residues. CDR3 loop: CAAASGGATDTQYF. The CDR3 nucleotides read TGTGCCGCCGCTAGCGGGGGGGCGACAGATACGCAGTATTTT.

In its sample, this clone was seen a few times. The V gene is TRBV14, the J gene TRBJ1-1; D not certain. CDR3 size: 15 residues. CDR1 and CDR2 from the germline V gene are SGHDN and FVKESK. The V and J ends lost 1 base and 5 bases respectively, with 14 bases between them. The CDR3 protein is CASSQVNTPGTEAFF. For the CDR3, the DNA is TGTGCCAGCAGCCAAGTGAATACGCCCGGGACTGAAGCTTTCTTT.

This clone was counted a few times. The genes are TRBV6-1 and TRBJ2-7; 7 bases align to TRBD1. This CDR3 has 15 amino acids. The V segment lost 1 base and the J segment 4 bases; nucleotides outside the gene matches: 7. Germline V gives CDR1 MNHNS, CDR2 SASEGT. The CDR3 loop is CASSEVTGVGYEQYF. The CDR3 DNA reads TGTGCCAGCAGTGAAGTCACAGGGGTGGGATACGAGCAGTACTTC.